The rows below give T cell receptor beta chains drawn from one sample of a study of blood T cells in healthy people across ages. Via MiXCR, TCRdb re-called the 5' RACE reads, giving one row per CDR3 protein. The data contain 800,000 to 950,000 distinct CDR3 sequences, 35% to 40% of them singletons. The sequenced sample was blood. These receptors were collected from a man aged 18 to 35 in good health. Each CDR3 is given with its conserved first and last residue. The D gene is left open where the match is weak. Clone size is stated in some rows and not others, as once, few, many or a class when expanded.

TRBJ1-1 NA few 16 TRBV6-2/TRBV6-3 CASSYGGAPSGTEAFF TGTGCCAGCAGTTACGGGGGCGCCCCGAGTGGCACTGAAGCTTTCTTT
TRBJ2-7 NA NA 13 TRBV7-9 CAGSSWSSYEQYF TGTGCCGGCAGCTCCTGGTCATCCTACGAGCAGTACTTC
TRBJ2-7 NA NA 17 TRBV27 CASSTYTTGTLPSEQYF TGTGCCAGCAGTACTTATACTACAGGCACCCTACCCTCCGAGCAGTACTTC
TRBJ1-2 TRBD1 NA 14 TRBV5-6 CASSLVGGQGSDTF TGTGCCAGCAGCTTGGTAGGGGGACAGGGGTCCGACACCTTC
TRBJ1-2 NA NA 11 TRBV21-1 CASQTYYGYTF TGTGCCAGCCAGACTTACTATGGCTACACCTTC
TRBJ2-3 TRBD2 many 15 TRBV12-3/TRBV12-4 CASSQGLPPGDTQYF TGTGCCAGCAGCCAGGGACTACCCCCCGGAGATACGCAGTATTTT
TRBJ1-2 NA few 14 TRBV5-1 CASSLGTGMRGYTF TGCGCCAGCAGCTTGGGAACAGGGATGCGTGGCTACACCTTC
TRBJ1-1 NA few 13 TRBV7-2 CAGSFHLNTEAFF TGTGCCGGCAGCTTTCACCTGAACACTGAAGCTTTCTTT
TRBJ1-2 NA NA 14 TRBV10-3 CAINGWSGAYGYTF TGTGCCATCAATGGTTGGAGCGGGGCATATGGCTACACCTTC
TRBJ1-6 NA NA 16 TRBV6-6 CASGNSDSYYNSPLHF TGTGCCAGCGGGAATTCCGACAGCTATTATAATTCACCCCTCCACTTT
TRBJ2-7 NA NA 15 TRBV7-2 CASSDQGTWVYEQYF TGTGCCAGCAGCGACCAGGGGACCTGGGTCTACGAGCAGTACTTC
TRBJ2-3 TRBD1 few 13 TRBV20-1 CSAHKGAMETQYF TGCAGTGCTCACAAGGGGGCTATGGAAACGCAGTATTTT
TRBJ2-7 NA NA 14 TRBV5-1 CASSPRLNSCEQYF TGCGCCAGCAGCCCCCGACTTAACTCCTGCGAGCAGTACTTC
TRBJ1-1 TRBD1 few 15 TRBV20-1 CSAQGETAIDTEAFF TGCAGTGCGCAGGGGGAGACCGCAATCGATACTGAAGCTTTCTTT
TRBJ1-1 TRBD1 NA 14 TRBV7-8 CASSPGDSHTEAFF TGTGCCAGCAGCCCCGGGGACAGCCACACTGAAGCTTTCTTT
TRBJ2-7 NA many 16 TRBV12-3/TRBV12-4 CASSLVAGRFSYEQYF TGTGCCAGCAGTTTAGTGGCAGGGCGATTCTCCTACGAGCAGTACTTC
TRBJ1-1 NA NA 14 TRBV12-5 CASGLVGRNTEAFF TGTGCTAGTGGTTTGGTAGGCAGGAACACTGAAGCTTTCTTT
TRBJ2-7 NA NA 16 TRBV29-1 CSVEDSSRASSYEQYF TGCAGCGTTGAAGATTCAAGCAGGGCGAGCTCCTACGAGCAGTACTTC
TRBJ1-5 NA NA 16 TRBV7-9 CASSWGGLNSNQPQHF TGTGCCAGCAGCTGGGGGGGGCTTAATAGCAATCAGCCCCAGCATTTT
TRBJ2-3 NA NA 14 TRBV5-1 CASSGRKLADTQYF TGCGCCAGCAGCGGGCGAAAGTTGGCAGATACGCAGTATTTT
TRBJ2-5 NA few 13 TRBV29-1 CSVNGHLEETQYF TGCAGCGTCAACGGACACTTAGAAGAGACCCAGTACTTC
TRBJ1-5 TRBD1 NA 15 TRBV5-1 CASSQGTGENQPQHF TGCGCCAGCAGCCAGGGGACAGGGGAAAATCAGCCCCAGCATTTT
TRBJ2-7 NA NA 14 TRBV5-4 CASSDGDSNYEQYF TGTGCCAGCAGTGATGGGGACTCCAACTACGAGCAGTACTTC
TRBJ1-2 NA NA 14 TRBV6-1 CASSTHRDTGGYTF TGTGCCAGCAGTACCCACCGGGACACAGGCGGCTACACCTTC
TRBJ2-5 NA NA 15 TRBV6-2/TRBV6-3 CASSYSRTLQETQYF TGTGCCAGCAGTTACTCCCGGACTTTACAAGAGACCCAGTACTTC
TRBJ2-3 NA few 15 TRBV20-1 CSARGAGRSTDTQYF TGCAGTGCTAGAGGGGCCGGACGCAGCACAGATACGCAGTATTTT
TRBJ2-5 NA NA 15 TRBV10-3 CAISEERSGSGTQYF TGTGCCATCAGTGAGGAGAGGAGCGGATCGGGGACCCAGTACTTC
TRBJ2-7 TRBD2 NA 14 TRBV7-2 CASIAGRGYNEQYF TGTGCCAGCATAGCGGGTAGGGGCTACAATGAGCAGTACTTC
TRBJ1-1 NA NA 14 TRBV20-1 CSARPGSPNTEAFF TGCAGTGCTAGACCCGGGTCTCCGAACACTGAAGCTTTCTTT
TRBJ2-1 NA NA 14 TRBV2 CASRGPYSYNEQFF TGTGCCAGCAGGGGACCCTACTCCTACAATGAGCAGTTCTTC
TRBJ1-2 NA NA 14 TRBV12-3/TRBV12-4 CASSPQGRNYGYTF TGTGCCAGCAGTCCCCAGGGGAGGAACTATGGCTACACCTTC
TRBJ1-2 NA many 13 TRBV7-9 CASSGDRNYGYTF TGTGCCAGCAGCGGTGATAGGAACTATGGCTACACCTTC
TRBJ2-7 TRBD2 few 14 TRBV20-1 CSAAGLAGYNEQYF TGCAGTGCCGCCGGACTAGCGGGGTACAATGAGCAGTACTTC
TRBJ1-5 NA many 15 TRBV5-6 CASSLVGGPNQPQHF TGTGCCAGCAGCTTGGTTGGGGGGCCCAATCAGCCCCAGCATTTT